This TCR beta chain originates from a study of cytomegalovirus exposure and HLA in healthy donors. Broader study findings: Within an earlier analysis, most TCR beta V segments proved productive either about 87% or about 30% of the time.

PCR involved 60 Vbeta and 13 Jbeta primers. The repertoire was sequenced with immunoSEQ multiplex PCR; TCRdb's copy has only in-frame clones and lacks some. The table has about 190,000 clones, approximately 77% seen once. There are 14 residues in the CDR3. The V and J ends lost 6 bases and 0 bases respectively, with 9 bases between them. CDR1 MNHEY and CDR2 SVGAGI come from the germline V gene. A word on this clone: Its antigen is currently unknown.

This TCR was sampled from a man aged 40-49 years in good health and CMV-seropositive. The chain joins TRBV6-5 to TRBJ1-5, with D hard to call. Input material: PBMCs. In nucleotides, the CDR3 is TGTGCCAGCAGGCCGAGTTTTAGCAATCAGCCCCAGCATTTT. Translated, it gives CASRPSFSNQPQHF.